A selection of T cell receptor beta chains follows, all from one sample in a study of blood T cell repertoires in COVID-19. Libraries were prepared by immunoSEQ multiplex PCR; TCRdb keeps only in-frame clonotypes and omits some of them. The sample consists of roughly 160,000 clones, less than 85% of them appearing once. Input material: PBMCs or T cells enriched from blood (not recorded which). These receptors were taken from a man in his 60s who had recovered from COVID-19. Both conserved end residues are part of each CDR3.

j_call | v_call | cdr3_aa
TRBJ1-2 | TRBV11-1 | CASSPTGDYGYTF
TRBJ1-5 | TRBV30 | CAWSVRGGRNQPQHF
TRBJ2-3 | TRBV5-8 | CASSLAQTDTQYF
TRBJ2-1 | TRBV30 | CAWGLAGAYNEQFF
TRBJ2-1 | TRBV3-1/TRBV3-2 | CASSRETGVRNEQFF
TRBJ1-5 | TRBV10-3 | CAISENGSNQPQHF
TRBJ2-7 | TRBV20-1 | CSASKGAPNEQYF
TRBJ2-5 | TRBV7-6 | CASSLAAQSNQETQYF
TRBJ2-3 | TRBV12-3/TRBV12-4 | CASSLTDTQYF
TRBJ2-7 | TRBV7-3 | CASSLSGQGEQYF
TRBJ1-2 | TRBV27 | CASPGSCNYGYTF
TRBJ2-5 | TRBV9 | CASSHLAESNQETQYF
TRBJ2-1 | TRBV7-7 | CASSPRTGSYNEQFF
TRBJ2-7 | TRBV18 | CASSPLSLAGGPTSYEQYF
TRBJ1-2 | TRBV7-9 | CASSLVIGTRDYGYTF
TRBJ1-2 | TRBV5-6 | CASSLFSGNYGYTF
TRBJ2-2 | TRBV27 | CASTRIGDRATGELFF
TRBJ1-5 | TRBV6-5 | CASSRNSNQPQHF
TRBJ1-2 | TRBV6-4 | CASSDSSGGGYTF
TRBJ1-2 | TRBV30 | CAWREQGTYGYTF
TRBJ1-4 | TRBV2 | CASSRHRLTSRNEKLFF
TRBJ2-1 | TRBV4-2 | CAHSGGLAGGKDEQFF
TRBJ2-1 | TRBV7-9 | CASSQSRDRGNEQFF
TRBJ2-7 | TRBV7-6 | CASSLVRDRTSGYEQYF
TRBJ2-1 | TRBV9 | CASSVGSSSYNEQFF
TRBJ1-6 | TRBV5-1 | CASSLSGYNSPLHF
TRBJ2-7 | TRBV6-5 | CASSGWESSYEQYF
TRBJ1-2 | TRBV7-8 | CASSPRTDLHGYTF
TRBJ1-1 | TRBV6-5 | CASSYLQGFEAFF